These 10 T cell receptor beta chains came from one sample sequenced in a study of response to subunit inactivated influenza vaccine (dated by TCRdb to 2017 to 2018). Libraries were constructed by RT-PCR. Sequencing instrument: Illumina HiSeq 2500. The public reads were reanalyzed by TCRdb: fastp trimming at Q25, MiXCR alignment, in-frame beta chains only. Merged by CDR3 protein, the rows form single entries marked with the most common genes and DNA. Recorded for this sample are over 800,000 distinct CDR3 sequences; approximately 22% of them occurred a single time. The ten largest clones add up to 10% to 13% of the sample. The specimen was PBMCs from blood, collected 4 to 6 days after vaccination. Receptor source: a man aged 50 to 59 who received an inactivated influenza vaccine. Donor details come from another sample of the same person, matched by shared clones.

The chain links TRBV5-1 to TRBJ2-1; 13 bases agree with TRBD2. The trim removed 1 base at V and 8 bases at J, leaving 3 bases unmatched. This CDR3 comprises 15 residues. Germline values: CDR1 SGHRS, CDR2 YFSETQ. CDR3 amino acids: CASSLSLAGGDEQFF. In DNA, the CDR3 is TGCGCCAGCAGCTTGTCACTAGCGGGGGGGGATGAGCAGTTCTTC. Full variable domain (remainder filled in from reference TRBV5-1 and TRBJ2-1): KAGVTQTPRYLIKTRGQQVTLSCSPISGHRSVSWYQQTPGQGLQFLFEYFSETQRNKGNFPGRFSGRQFSNSRSEMNVSTLELGDSALYLCASSLSLAGGDEQFFGPGTRLTVL.

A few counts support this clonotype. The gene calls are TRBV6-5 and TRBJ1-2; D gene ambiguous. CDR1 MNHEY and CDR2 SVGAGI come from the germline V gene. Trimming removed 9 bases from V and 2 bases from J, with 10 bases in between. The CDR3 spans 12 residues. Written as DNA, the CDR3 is TGTGCCAGTCAGAGCCGAAACTATGGCTACACCTTC. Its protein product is CASQSRNYGYTF.

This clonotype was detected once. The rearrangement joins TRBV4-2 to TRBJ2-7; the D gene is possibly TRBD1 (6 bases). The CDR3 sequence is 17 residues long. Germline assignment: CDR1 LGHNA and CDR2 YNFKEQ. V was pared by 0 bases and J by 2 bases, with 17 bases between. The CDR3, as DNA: TGTGCCAGCAGCCAAGATTCCCAGGGGCACAGCCCCTACGAGCAGTACTTC. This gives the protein CASSQDSQGHSPYEQYF.

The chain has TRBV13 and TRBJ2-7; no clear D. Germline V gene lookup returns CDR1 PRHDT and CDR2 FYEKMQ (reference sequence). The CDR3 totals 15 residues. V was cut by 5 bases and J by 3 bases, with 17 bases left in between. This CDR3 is CASSPPYRDNYEQYF. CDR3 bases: TGTGCCAGCAGCCCCCCCTATCGAGATAACTACGAGCAGTACTTC.

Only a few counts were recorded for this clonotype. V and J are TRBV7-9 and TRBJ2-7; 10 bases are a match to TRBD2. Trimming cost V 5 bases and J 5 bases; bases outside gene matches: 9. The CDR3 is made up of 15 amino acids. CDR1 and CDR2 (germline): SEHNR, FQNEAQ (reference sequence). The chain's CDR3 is CASSRPSGSRHEQYF. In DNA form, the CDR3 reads TGTGCCAGCAGCCGACCTAGCGGGAGTAGGCACGAGCAGTACTTC.

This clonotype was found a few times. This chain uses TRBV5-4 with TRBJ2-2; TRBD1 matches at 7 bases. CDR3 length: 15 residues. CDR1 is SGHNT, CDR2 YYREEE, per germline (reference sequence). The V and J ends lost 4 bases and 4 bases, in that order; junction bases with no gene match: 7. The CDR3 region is CASSQGGVITGELFF. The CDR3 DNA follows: TGTGCCAGCAGCCAAGGGGGCGTAATCACCGGGGAGCTGTTTTTT.

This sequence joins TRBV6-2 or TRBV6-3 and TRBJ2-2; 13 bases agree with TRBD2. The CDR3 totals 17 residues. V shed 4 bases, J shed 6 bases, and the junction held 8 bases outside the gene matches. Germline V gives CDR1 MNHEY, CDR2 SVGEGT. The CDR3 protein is CASSLTSGRARSGELFF. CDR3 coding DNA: TGTGCCAGCAGTTTAACTAGCGGGAGGGCCCGCTCCGGGGAGCTGTTTTTT.

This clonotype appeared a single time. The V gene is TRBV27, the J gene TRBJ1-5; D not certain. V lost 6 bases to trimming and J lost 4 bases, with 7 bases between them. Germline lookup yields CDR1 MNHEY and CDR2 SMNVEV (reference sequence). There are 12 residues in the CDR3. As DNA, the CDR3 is TGTGCCAGCAGGACGGTAAATCAGCCCCAGCATTTT. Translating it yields CASRTVNQPQHF.

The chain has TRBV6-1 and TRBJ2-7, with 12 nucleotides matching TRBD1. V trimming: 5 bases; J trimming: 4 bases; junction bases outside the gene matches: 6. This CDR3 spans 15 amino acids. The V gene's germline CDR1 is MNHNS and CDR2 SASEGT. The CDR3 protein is CASSIGTGGLYEQYF. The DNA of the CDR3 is TGTGCCAGCAGTATTGGGACAGGGGGCTTATACGAGCAGTACTTC.

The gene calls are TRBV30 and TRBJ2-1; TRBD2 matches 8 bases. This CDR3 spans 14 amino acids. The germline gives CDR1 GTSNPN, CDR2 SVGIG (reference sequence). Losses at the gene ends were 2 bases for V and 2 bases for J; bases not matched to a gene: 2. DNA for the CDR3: TGTGCCTGGAGTACTAGCGGCGCCTACAATGAGCAGTTCTTC. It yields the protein CAWSTSGAYNEQFF.